Below are 27 T cell receptor beta chains sequenced from a single sample in a study of metastatic and nonmetastatic thyroid tumors. TCRdb re-called the PCR reads via MiXCR. The sample consists of more than 20,000 clones, roughly 12% of them appearing once. Thyroid surgery took place with no prior treatment in any patient. Sequencing used blood. These receptors were obtained from a female donor with papillary thyroid cancer or a benign thyroid nodule (not recorded which). Some clones in this sample may be carry-over from other donors' samples.

As for this clone: At one of its ends the junction is not consistent with the germline gene, which may arise from a read error. The genes are TRBV4-2 and TRBJ2-7; D possibly matches TRBD1 or TRBD2 (6 bases each). The CDR3 contains 15 residues. Germline CDR1 LGHNA, CDR2 YNFKEQ. The CDR3 bases are TGTGCCGGCAGCCAGGGGCTAGCGTGGGGATCCGAGCAGTACTTC. It specifies CAGSQGLAWGSEQYF.

The J gene is TRBJ1-2, the V gene TRBV20-1; D unclear. There are 13 residues in the CDR3. Per the germline V gene, CDR1 is DFQATT and CDR2 is SNEGSKA (reference sequence). The ends were cut back, 4 bases at V and 4 bases at J, with 13 bases in the middle. This chain's CDR3 is CSAIDIFGYGYTF. The CDR3 nucleotides are TGCAGTGCTATAGATATCTTTGGCTATGGCTACACCTTC.

To note about this clone: This may arise from a read error, as a much more abundant clone is one base away. This rearrangement joins TRBV5-1 to TRBJ2-4; 8 bases map to TRBD1. The CDR3 is 14 residues long. Germline CDR1 is SGHRS and CDR2 is YFSETQ. The V and J ends lost 6 bases and 10 bases, in that order; junction bases with no gene match: 12. In DNA, the CDR3 is TGCGCCAGCATCTCAACGGACAGGGCTTCGATTCAGTACTTC. Protein product: CASISTDRASIQYF.

This clone was counted at least ten times. The V call is TRBV7-6, the J call TRBJ1-1; 8 bases line up with TRBD1. Germline lookup yields CDR1 SGHVS and CDR2 FNYEAQ. Unmatched junction bases numbered 10, after V lost 7 bases and J lost 3 bases. The CDR3 length is 15 residues. CDR3 in amino acids: CASTRAPGQDTEAFF. The DNA for the CDR3 is TGTGCCAGCACCCGCGCTCCGGGACAGGACACTGAAGCTTTCTTT.

This clone was counted ten times or more. The genes are TRBV11-3 and TRBJ2-1; D gene uncertain. Germline V lookup: CDR1 SGHNT, CDR2 YENEEA. The CDR3 loop spans 16 amino acids. Trimming left V 1 base short and J 9 bases short, with 19 bases between. The CDR3 region has the DNA TGTGCCAGCAGCTTAGGAGGTTCAGGTTCGCCCTCTGAGCAGTTCTTC. This codes for CASSLGGSGSPSEQFF.

Regarding this clone: A clone one base away is much larger, so this may be a read error. This chain joins TRBV20-1 and TRBJ1-5; D not certain. V lost 0 bases and J 7 bases, leaving 10 bases between the germline ends. Germline-derived CDR1 and CDR2 are DFQATT and SNEGSKA (reference sequence). This CDR3 is 13 amino acids long. CDR3 sequence: CSARDLRGQPQHF. The CDR3 region has the DNA TGCAGTGCTAGAGATCTACGCGGACAGCCCCAGCATTTT.

This clone showed up many times. Just one base apart from a much larger clone, this may be a read error. The chain combines TRBV25-1 with TRBJ2-7; TRBD1 matches at 7 bases. V lost 6 bases and J lost 0; bases outside the gene matches: 8. CDR3 length: 15 amino acids. The germline CDR1 and CDR2 sequences are MGHDK and SYGVNS. The CDR3 DNA is TGTGCCAGCAGCGACGAAGGGACAGCCTCCTACGAGCAGTACTTC. Protein product: CASSDEGTASYEQYF.

About this clone itself: Other DNA sequences from this sample encode an identical CDR3 as well. The CDR3 DNA is TGTGCCAGCAGCCCTCTGACTCTCTCATACGAGCAGTACTTC. Translation: CASSPLTLSYEQYF. This sequence joins TRBV7-2 and TRBJ2-7; the D is unclear. The germline gives CDR1 SGHTA, CDR2 FQGNSA. This CDR3 spans 14 amino acids. Trimming stripped 5 bases from V and 4 bases from J, with 15 bases between.

This clone was observed many times. This chain uses TRBV7-9 with TRBJ2-5, with D uncertain. This CDR3 comprises 14 residues. Between the trimmed V and J ends, which lost 5 bases and 2 bases, there was a span of 12 bases. The germline CDR1 and CDR2 sequences are SEHNR and FQNEAQ (reference sequence). The CDR3 loop is CASSLDLLQETQYF. The CDR3 nucleotides read TGTGCCAGCAGCCTAGACTTGTTACAAGAGACCCAGTACTTC.

This clone was counted a few times. This may be a read error, as it is one base from a much larger clone. The rearrangement uses TRBV19 and TRBJ1-1, with D tentatively TRBD1 (6 bases). This CDR3 has 13 amino acids. The germline CDR1 and CDR2 sequences are LNHDA and SQIVND (reference sequence). CDR3 residues: CVSSQQGGTEAFF. The CDR3 DNA reads as TGTGTCAGTAGCCAACAGGGTGGGACTGAAGCTTTCTTT.

This clone was seen ten or more times. The gene calls are TRBV11-2 and TRBJ1-6; the D gene is possibly TRBD1 (5 bases). CDR3 size: 15 residues. V dropped 5 bases and J dropped 8 bases, with 16 bases sitting between them. CDR1 and CDR2 from the germline V gene are SGHAT and FQNNGV. CDR3 coding DNA: TGTGCCAGCAGCGCGACAGCCGTTCCTTATTCACCCCTCCACTTT. Translation: CASSATAVPYSPLHF.

This clone was counted ten times or more. The CDR3 DNA is TGCAGTGCAGGGTCTAGCGAGTACAATGAGCAGTTCTTC. The encoded protein is CSAGSSEYNEQFF. The V call is TRBV20-1, the J call TRBJ2-1, with D possibly being TRBD2 (6 bases). Looked up from germline, CDR1 is DFQATT and CDR2 is SNEGSKA (reference sequence). The CDR3 runs 13 residues. The V gene lost 6 bases and the J gene lost 4 bases, with 13 bases spanning the gap.

On this clone itself: A much larger clone differs by one base, so this may be a read error. The CDR3 nucleotides are TGTGCCACCGCCCCGGCGGGTATGGTGGAGACCCAGTACTTC. It codes for CATAPAGMVETQYF. J is TRBJ2-5 and V is TRBV24-1; tentatively, D is TRBD2 (5 bases). Trimming took 9 bases from V and 5 from J, leaving 18 bases between them. Germline CDR1 KGHDR, CDR2 SFDVKD. The length of the CDR3 is 14 residues.

The CDR3 spells CASSTGLLDSYEQYF. For the CDR3, the DNA is TGTGCCAGCAGCACGGGACTACTTGACTCCTACGAGCAGTACTTC. The chain carries TRBV5-4 and TRBJ2-7, with 7 bases that match TRBD2. Trimming at V came to 4 bases and at J to 0 bases, leaving 7 bases not matched to a gene. This CDR3 spans 15 amino acids. Germline assignment: CDR1 SGHNT and CDR2 YYREEE (reference sequence).

This clone is classed as medium-sized. The rearrangement joins TRBV6-5 to TRBJ1-5, with D unresolved. Germline-derived CDR1 and CDR2 are MNHEY and SVGAGI. This CDR3 is 12 amino acids long. The V end lost 2 bases, the J end lost 9 bases, and 8 bases lay between the germline ends. In DNA, the CDR3 is TGTGCCAGCAGTTACCGGAAGAGGCCCCAGCATTTT. Its translation is CASSYRKRPQHF.

This clone was seen many times. Here the CDR3 reads CASSVSGGSYNEQFF. The CDR3 DNA follows: TGTGCCAGCAGCGTGAGCGGGGGCTCCTACAATGAGCAGTTCTTC. The chain carries TRBV9 and TRBJ2-1, with 8 bases that match TRBD2. CDR3 length equals 15 residues. CDR1 and CDR2 from the germline V gene are SGDLS and YYNGEE. With 2 bases clipped from V and 0 bases from J, the junction kept 1 base outside the gene matches.

This clone is termed medium-sized (0.01 to 0.1%). The DNA is left out, because the CDR3 cannot be placed on it with certainty; the CDR3 is given as TCRdb lists it. The chain links TRBV10-1 to TRBJ1-6; no check of the table's D call, TRBD1, against the DNA was made. Germline CDR1 is WNHNN and CDR2 is SYGVQD (reference sequence). The CDR3 region is 17 residues in length, termini included. This chain's CDR3 is CASSEFGQVGGGSAHHF.

A word on this clone: A much larger clone is a single base away; this may be a read error. V is TRBV4-2 and J is TRBJ2-1; TRBD2 aligns across 14 bases. CDR3 length: 18 amino acids. The germline gives CDR1 LGHNA, CDR2 YNFKEQ. Trimming cost V 4 bases and J 6 bases; bases outside gene matches: 11. CDR3 sequence reads: CASSPPVTSGGARNEQFF. The DNA for the CDR3 is TGTGCCAGCAGCCCTCCCGTGACTAGCGGGGGGGCCCGCAATGAGCAGTTCTTC.

At least ten counts were recorded for this clone. The chain is built from TRBV30 and TRBJ1-4; tentatively, D is TRBD1 (5 bases). This CDR3 comprises 16 residues. Trimming left V 3 bases short and J 0 bases short, with 14 bases between. Germline V CDR1 and CDR2: GTSNPN, SVGIG (reference sequence). The CDR3 loop is CAWSGPGDSTNEKLFF. DNA of the CDR3: TGTGCCTGGAGCGGCCCCGGGGACTCAACTAATGAAAAACTGTTTTTT.

A note on this clone: A read error is possible here, since a much larger clone lies one base away. The same CDR3 also results from other DNA sequences found in this sample. The chain has TRBV20-1 and TRBJ1-4; 8 bases map to TRBD1. The CDR3 covers 12 residues. From germline, CDR1 is DFQATT and CDR2 SNEGSKA (reference sequence). This CDR3 reads CSAQGDNEKLFF. Here the CDR3 DNA reads TGCAGTGCACAGGGGGACAATGAAAAACTGTTCTTT.

By proportion, this clone is medium-sized. V is TRBV6-2 or TRBV6-3 and J is TRBJ1-2; 9 nucleotides align to TRBD1. Germline trimming cut 7 bases from V and 8 bases from J; bases unmatched to any gene: 5. The germline V gene encodes CDR1 MNHEY and CDR2 SVGEGT. CDR3 length equals 12 residues. The CDR3 spells CASKDRGDGYTF. The DNA of the CDR3 is TGTGCCAGCAAAGACAGGGGGGACGGCTACACCTTC.

This clone has a count of ten or more. Other nucleotide sequences from this sample produce the same CDR3. This chain joins TRBV6-4 and TRBJ2-3; TRBD2 matches 8 bases. Trimming took 0 bases from V and 5 from J; bases not matched to a gene: 16. Germline CDR1 is MRHNA and CDR2 is SNTAGT. The CDR3 is made up of 19 amino acids. The CDR3 DNA reads as TGTGCCAGCAGTGACTCGATCCGCCCGGGGGCGGGGGGCGAAGATACGCAGTATTTT. Its translation is CASSDSIRPGAGGEDTQYF.

This clone was seen ten or more times. The J gene is TRBJ1-5, the V gene TRBV29-1; D gene uncertain. V shed 4 bases and J shed 7 bases, with 14 bases lying between them. Germline CDR1 SQVTM, CDR2 ANQGSEA. This CDR3 comprises 13 residues. The CDR3 DNA reads TGCAGCGTTGTTGAAACCTACGGACAGCCCCAGCATTTT. It translates to CSVVETYGQPQHF.

In its sample, this clone was seen many times. This sequence joins TRBV5-1 and TRBJ2-3, with D unresolved. V was pared by 0 bases and J by 2 bases, with 10 bases between. This CDR3 spans 15 amino acids. Germline V lookup: CDR1 SGHRS, CDR2 YFSETQ. The CDR3 region has the DNA TGCGCCAGCAGCTTGGAAGGCGGTTACACAGATACGCAGTATTTT. Translated: CASSLEGGYTDTQYF.

This clone has a handful of counts. It may be a read error: a sequence one base away is much more abundant. The sample contains more than one DNA sequence encoding this CDR3. The V and J genes are TRBV20-1 and TRBJ1-1; D gene unclear. Trimming left V 7 bases short and J 2 bases short, with 8 bases between. From germline, CDR1 is DFQATT and CDR2 SNEGSKA (reference sequence). The CDR3 runs to 11 residues. CDR3 sequence: CSVGTNTEAFF. DNA for the CDR3: TGCAGTGTTGGCACTAACACTGAAGCTTTCTTT.

The chain recombines TRBV11-1 with TRBJ2-1, with 8 bases aligning to TRBD2. Germline CDR1 is SGHAT and CDR2 is FQDESV (reference sequence). The CDR3 has 17 amino acids. Trimming removed 0 bases from V and 7 bases from J; junction bases left unmatched: 11. This chain's CDR3 is CASSLADLFGRDNEQFF. CDR3 nucleotide sequence: TGTGCCAGCAGCTTAGCGGACCTTTTCGGGAGGGATAATGAGCAGTTCTTC.

This clone appeared many times. The junction does not match germline at one end; this may be a read error. This CDR3 is also generated by other DNA sequences in the sample. The rearrangement uses TRBV19 and TRBJ1-2; TRBD1 agrees at 8 bases. Germline lookup yields CDR1 LNHDA and CDR2 SQIVND (reference sequence). CDR3 length: 14 residues. CDR3 sequence reads: CACRQGPGPDGYTF. As DNA, the CDR3 is TGTGCCTGCCGACAGGGGCCCGGCCCCGACGGCTACACCTTT.